This T cell receptor beta chain is drawn from a study of cytomegalovirus exposure and HLA in healthy donors. Background on the study: It was reported in a later analysis that the same platform had been used for the 120 validation repertoires as for the 666 first-cohort repertoires. Study findings and constraints: A subsequent analysis found that TCR clusters from the first cohort also tended to co-occur in the 90 to 150 validation repertoires, with roughly 95% of cluster scores above 0. The dataset shows that most TCR sequences were rare, while some public TCRs occurred in many donors. Testing in vitro showed a few CMV-associated chains specific for CMV antigens.

Per the germline V gene, CDR1 is MNHNS and CDR2 is SASEGT. Trimming stripped 4 bases from V and 4 bases from J, with 7 bases between. This CDR3 has 12 residues. Repertoires were generated with immunoSEQ multiplex PCR, while TCRdb's copy carries only in-frame clones and drops some. The table has under 250,000 clones, over 80% seen once. Regarding this clone: Its antigen is currently unknown.

Sequencing was carried out using PBMCs. The chain uses TRBV6-1 and TRBJ2-5; D is possibly TRBD1 (6 bases). The source of this sequence is a woman younger than 35 in good health and CMV-seronegative. In DNA form, the CDR3 reads TGTGCCAGCAGTGGAGGGGGAGAGACCCAGTACTTC. It yields the protein CASSGGGETQYF.